The 14 T cell receptor beta chains reported below all come from one sample, sequenced in a study of T cell clonality in common variable immunodeficiency. Measured with immunoSEQ multiplex PCR; TCRdb has only the in-frame clones, and not every one. This sample carries tens of thousands of clones, none of them present only once. Sequenced input: peripheral blood mononuclear cells. The receptors here all came from a person between 18 and 75 years old in good health.

This clone was recorded many times. Incomplete CDR3 DNA: TGTGCCAGCAGTTACATGGCAGGGGGCCTGCACACTGAA. Translated, it gives CASSYMAGGLHTE. The CDR3 as a whole reads CASSYMAGGLHTEAFF. The chain carries TRBV6-2 or TRBV6-3 and TRBJ1-1, with 8 bases lining up with TRBD1. The CDR3 goes on 3 residues after the read ends, and that part is filled in from the germline J gene. J was trimmed by 3 bases and V by 2 bases; bases with no gene match: 8. The CDR3 contains 16 residues. Germline V gives CDR1 MNHEY, CDR2 SVGEGT.

This clone was counted at least ten times. The chain's CDR3 is CSVRTGSNEKLFF. The DNA read from the CDR3 is TGCAGCGTCCGGACAGGGTCGAATGAAAAA. The J gene is TRBJ1-4, the V gene TRBV29-1, with 8 bases matching TRBD1. The missing CDR3 end, 3 residues past where the read stops, is filled in from the germline J gene. With V trimmed by 6 bases and J by 5 bases, 5 bases remained unmatched. The CDR3 spans 13 residues. The germline V gene has CDR1 SQVTM and CDR2 ANQGSEA.

This clone was detected many times. The read terminates 3 residues ahead of where the CDR3 ends, so the germline J gene completes it. This sequence joins TRBV5-6 and TRBJ2-7; D not certain. The CDR3 sequence is 13 residues long. In germline, CDR1 is SGHDT, CDR2 YYEEEE. V was trimmed by 0 bases and J by 4 bases, leaving 8 bases between them. The sequenced CDR3 bases are TGTGCCAGCAGCTTGGCAACGGTATACGAG. Its protein is CASSLATVYE. The whole CDR3 sequence reads CASSLATVYEQYF. The variable domain in full, with the rest retrieved from reference TRBV5-6 and TRBJ2-7, is DAGVTQSPTHLIKTRGQQVTLRCSPKSGHDTVSWYQQALGQGPQFIFQYYEEEERQRGNFPDRFSGHQFPNYSSELNVNALLLGDSALYLCASSLATVYEQYFGPGTRLTVT.

This clone was counted at least ten times. From the germline J gene comes the end of the CDR3, since the read stops 3 residues before it. The rearrangement uses TRBV11-2 and TRBJ1-6; D gene uncertain. Trimming cost V 1 base and J 10 bases, with 5 bases left between them. Germline-derived CDR1 and CDR2 are SGHAT and FQNNGV. This CDR3 is built from 12 residues. Incomplete CDR3 DNA: TGTGCCAGCAGCTTAGCACGGTCACCC. It yields the protein CASSLARSP. The entire CDR3 is CASSLARSPLHF. Full variable domain (remainder filled in from reference TRBV11-2 and TRBJ1-6): EAGVAQSPRYKIIEKRQSVAFWCNPISGHATLYWYQQILGQGPKLLIQFQNNGVVDDSQLPKDRFSAERLKGVDSTLKIQPAKLEDSAVYLCASSLARSPLHFGNGTRLTVT.

This clone was found many times. Sequencing ends 3 residues short of the CDR3 end; the germline J gene provides the rest. The J gene is TRBJ2-3, the V gene TRBV10-2; 8 nucleotides align to TRBD2. The CDR3 totals 17 residues. Trimming took 4 bases from V and 3 from J; bases not matched to a gene: 12. Looked up from germline, CDR1 is WSHSY and CDR2 is SAAADI. The CDR3 DNA, read in part, is TGCGCCAGCAGTGGGGACTTCGGGACTAGTCTAACAGATACG. It translates to CASSGDFGTSLTDT. The CDR3 reads in full as CASSGDFGTSLTDTQYF.

In this sample, this clone turned up many times. The read stops 3 residues short of the end of the CDR3; the missing end is completed from the germline J gene. The chain uses TRBV30 and TRBJ1-4, with 7 bases fitting TRBD1. CDR1 and CDR2 from the germline V gene are GTSNPN and SVGIG (reference sequence). V lost 1 base to trimming and J lost 8 bases; unmatched junction nucleotides: 7. This CDR3 is built from 14 residues. Incomplete CDR3 DNA: TGTGCCTGGAGTGGGGTGACAGGGAAGGAAAAA. As protein: CAWSGVTGKEK. From start to end, the CDR3 is CAWSGVTGKEKLFF.

With respect to this clone: The read terminates 3 residues before the CDR3 end, so the remaining end is supplied by the germline J gene. This chain connects TRBV2 to TRBJ2-7; 7 positions agree with TRBD1. This CDR3 is built from 14 residues. With V trimmed by 2 bases and J by 2 bases, 3 bases remained unmatched. Germline values: CDR1 SNHLY, CDR2 FYNNEI. The sequenced CDR3 bases are TGTGCCAGCAGTGAAAGTCAGGGGGCCTACGAG. This codes for CASSESQGAYE. The CDR3, in full, reads CASSESQGAYEQYF.

As for this clone: The CDR3 is cut off 3 residues early in the read; its end comes from the germline J gene. The chain combines TRBV30 with TRBJ1-2, with unresolved D. CDR3 size: 13 residues. Germline-derived CDR1 and CDR2 are GTSNPN and SVGIG (reference sequence). Partial CDR3 DNA: TGTGCCTGGAGTCTCACAAGGGCTTACGAC. This translates into CAWSLTRAYD. The CDR3 in full is CAWSLTRAYDYTF.

This clone was seen ten or more times. The read ends 3 residues before the CDR3 terminus; that terminus is restored from the germline J gene. This chain connects TRBV11-2 to TRBJ2-3; 8 bases map to TRBD2. Germline values: CDR1 SGHAT, CDR2 FQNNGV. The CDR3 runs 15 residues. Trimming cost V 2 bases and J 6 bases; bases outside gene matches: 7. The CDR3 loop reads CASSLTGGALDTQYF. Incomplete CDR3 DNA: TGTGCCAGCAGCTTAACCGGGGGGGCCTTGGATACG. Supplemented by reference TRBV11-2 and TRBJ2-3, the full variable domain reads EAGVAQSPRYKIIEKRQSVAFWCNPISGHATLYWYQQILGQGPKLLIQFQNNGVVDDSQLPKDRFSAERLKGVDSTLKIQPAKLEDSAVYLCASSLTGGALDTQYFGPGTRLTVL.

This clone was seen more than once but under ten times. The CDR3 end falls 3 residues outside the read, so it is completed with the germline J gene. This chain links TRBV7-9 with TRBJ1-2; a weak D match, TRBD1 (5 bases). Germline CDR1 reads SEHNR; CDR2 reads FQNEAQ (reference sequence). This CDR3 has 13 amino acids. This CDR3 reads CAIRGLANGVYTF. The sequenced CDR3 bases are TGTGCCATCCGGGGACTAGCGAATGGTGTC. Full variable domain (rest looked up from reference TRBV7-9 and TRBJ1-2): DTGVSQNPRHKITKRGQNVTFRCDPISEHNRLYWYRQTLGQGPEFLTYFQNEAQLEKSRLLSDRFSAERPKGSFSTLEIQRTEQGDSAMYLCAIRGLANGVYTFGSGTRLTVV.

This clone was seen many times. The read halts 3 residues ahead of the CDR3 end, with the missing end drawn from the germline J gene. The chain uses TRBV20-1 and TRBJ1-2, with 11 positions matching TRBD1. V was clipped by 5 bases and J by 1 base; unmatched bases: 6. Germline assignment: CDR1 DFQATT and CDR2 SNEGSKA (reference sequence). This CDR3 has 15 amino acids. CDR3 protein: CSAAGQGAGNYGYTF. The sequenced part of the CDR3 DNA is TGCAGTGCTGCCGGACAGGGGGCGGGTAACTATGGC.

The table lists this clone with a few counts. The CDR3 bases that were read are TGTGCCAGCAGCTTAGCGGGGGGGCCTGGGTACGAG. Protein: CASSLAGGPGYE. The complete CDR3 sequence is CASSLAGGPGYEQYF. V is TRBV5-6 and J is TRBJ2-7, with 10 bases that match TRBD2. The CDR3 is cut off 3 residues early in the read; its end comes from the germline J gene. The J segment lost 4 bases and the V segment lost 2 bases, leaving 6 bases of the junction unmatched. The CDR3 runs to 15 residues. The germline V gene encodes CDR1 SGHDT and CDR2 YYEEEE.

This clone occurred many times. The CDR3 is cut off 3 residues early in the read; its end comes from the germline J gene. This rearrangement joins TRBV3-1 (or the pseudogene TRBV3-2) to TRBJ1-6; D unresolved. Trimming cost V 4 bases and J 3 bases, with 13 bases left between them. CDR1 is LGHDT, CDR2 YNNKEL, per germline (reference sequence). The CDR3 is 16 residues long. CDR3 protein: CASSRGREFYNSPLHF. The sequenced part of the CDR3 DNA is TGTGCCAGCAGCCGAGGGCGGGAATTCTATAATTCACCC.

This clone was counted many times. The read falls 3 residues short of the CDR3 end, and the missing part is taken from the germline J gene. This rearrangement joins TRBV19 to TRBJ2-3, with TRBD2 identical over 11 bases. This CDR3 has 15 residues. The trim removed 8 bases at V and 2 bases at J, leaving 6 bases unmatched. The germline V gene has CDR1 LNHDA and CDR2 SQIVND (reference sequence). The CDR3 bases that were read are TGTGCCAGTGGAACTAGCGGGGGCCCCACAGATACG. Its protein is CASGTSGGPTDT. The entire CDR3 protein reads CASGTSGGPTDTQYF.